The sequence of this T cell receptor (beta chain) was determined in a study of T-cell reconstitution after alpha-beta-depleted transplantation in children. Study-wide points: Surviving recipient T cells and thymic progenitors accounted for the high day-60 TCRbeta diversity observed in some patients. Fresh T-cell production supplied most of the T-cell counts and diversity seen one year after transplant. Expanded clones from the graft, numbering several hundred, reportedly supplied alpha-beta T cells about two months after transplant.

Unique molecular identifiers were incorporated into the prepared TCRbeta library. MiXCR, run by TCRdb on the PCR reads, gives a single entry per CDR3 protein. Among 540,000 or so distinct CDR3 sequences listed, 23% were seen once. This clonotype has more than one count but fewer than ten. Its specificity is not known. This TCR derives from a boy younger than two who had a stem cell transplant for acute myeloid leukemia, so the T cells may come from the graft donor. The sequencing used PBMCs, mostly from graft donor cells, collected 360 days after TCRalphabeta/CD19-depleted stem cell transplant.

In DNA form, the CDR3 reads TGTGCCAGCAGCGCCAGGGGGGCCGTCGGGACTCAAGAGACCCAGTACTTC. Its translation is CASSARGAVGTQETQYF. The chain carries TRBV5-5 and TRBJ2-5; D is perhaps TRBD1 (7 bases). Trimming took off 4 bases at V and 2 bases at J, with 21 bases between the two ends. This CDR3 has 17 residues. Germline CDR1 SGHKS, CDR2 YYEKEE (reference sequence).